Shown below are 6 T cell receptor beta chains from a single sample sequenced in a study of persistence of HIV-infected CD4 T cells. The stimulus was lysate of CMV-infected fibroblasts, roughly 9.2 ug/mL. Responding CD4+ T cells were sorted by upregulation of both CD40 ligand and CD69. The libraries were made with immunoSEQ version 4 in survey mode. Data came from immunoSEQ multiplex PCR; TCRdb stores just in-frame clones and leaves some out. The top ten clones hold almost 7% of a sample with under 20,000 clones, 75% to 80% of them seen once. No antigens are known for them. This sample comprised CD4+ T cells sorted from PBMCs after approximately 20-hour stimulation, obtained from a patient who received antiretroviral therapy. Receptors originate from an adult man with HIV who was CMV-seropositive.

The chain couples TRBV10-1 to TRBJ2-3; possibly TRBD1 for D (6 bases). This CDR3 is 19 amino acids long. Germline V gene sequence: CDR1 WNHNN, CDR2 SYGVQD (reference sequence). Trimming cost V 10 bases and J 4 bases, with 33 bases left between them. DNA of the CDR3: TGCGCCACCGTCCCCTTCGCCCCGATCAGGGGATTCTGCGCAGATACGCAGTATTTT. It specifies CATVPFAPIRGFCADTQYF.

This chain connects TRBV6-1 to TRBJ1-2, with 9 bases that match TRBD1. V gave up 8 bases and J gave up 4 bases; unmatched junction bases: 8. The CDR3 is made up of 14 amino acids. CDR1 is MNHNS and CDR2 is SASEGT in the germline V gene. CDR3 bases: TGTGCCAGCGGGAGGGACAGGGCCGCCTATGGCTACACCTTC. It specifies CASGRDRAAYGYTF.

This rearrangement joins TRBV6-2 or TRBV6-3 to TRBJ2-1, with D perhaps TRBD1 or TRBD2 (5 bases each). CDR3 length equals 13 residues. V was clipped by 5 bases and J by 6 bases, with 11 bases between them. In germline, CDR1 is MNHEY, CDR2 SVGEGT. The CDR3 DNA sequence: TGTGCCAGCAGTCCCGGGACGTTCAATGAGCAGTTCTTC. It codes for CASSPGTFNEQFF.

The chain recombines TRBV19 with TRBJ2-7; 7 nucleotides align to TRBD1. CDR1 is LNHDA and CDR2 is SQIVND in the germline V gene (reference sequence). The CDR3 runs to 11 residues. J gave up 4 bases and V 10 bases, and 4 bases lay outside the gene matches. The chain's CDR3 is CATTGNYEQYF. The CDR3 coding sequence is TGTGCCACGACAGGGAATTACGAGCAGTACTTC. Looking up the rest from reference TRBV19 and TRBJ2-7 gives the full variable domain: DGGITQSPKYLFRKEGQNVTLSCEQNLNHDAMYWYRQDPGQGLRLIYYSQIVNDFQKGDIAEGYSVSREKKESFPLTVTSAQKNPTAFYLCATTGNYEQYFGPGTRLTVT.

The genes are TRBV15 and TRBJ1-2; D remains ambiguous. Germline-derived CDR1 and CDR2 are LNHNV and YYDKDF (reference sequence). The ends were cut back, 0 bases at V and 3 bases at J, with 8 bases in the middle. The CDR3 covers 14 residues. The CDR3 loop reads CATSRDRTDYGYTF. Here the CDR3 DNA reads TGTGCCACCAGCAGAGATCGCACGGACTATGGCTACACCTTC.

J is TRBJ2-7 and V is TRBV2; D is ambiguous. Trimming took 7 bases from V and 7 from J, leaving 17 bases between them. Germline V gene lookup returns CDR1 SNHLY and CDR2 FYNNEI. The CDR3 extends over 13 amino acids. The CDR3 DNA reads TGTGCCAGCACCCTATTCCCAGGCCGGGAGCAGTACTTC. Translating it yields CASTLFPGREQYF.